This TCR beta chain was obtained from a study of T cells in tumors and immune-related adverse events. Data came from immunoSEQ multiplex PCR; TCRdb stores just in-frame clones and leaves some out. The data show fewer than 25,000 clones, with just over 90% seen just once and more than 1.1% held by the top ten. The V and J ends lost 4 bases and 5 bases, in that order; junction bases with no gene match: 9. CDR1 is SQVTM and CDR2 is ANQGSEA in the germline V gene. The CDR3 length is 14 residues. The J gene is TRBJ2-5, the V gene TRBV29-1, with 8 bases aligning to TRBD2. The material sequenced was lymph node tissue, taken from a patient treated with anti-PD-1 therapy. This receptor was identified in a female donor with metastatic renal cell carcinoma. As DNA, the CDR3 is TGCAGCGTTGGGGGACTAGACTCAACGGAGACCCAGTACTTC. Protein sequence: CSVGGLDSTETQYF.